The 2 T cell receptor beta chains below come from one sample, sequenced in a study of cytomegalovirus exposure and HLA in healthy donors. Primers included in the PCR were 60 Vbeta and 13 Jbeta primers. The repertoire was sequenced with immunoSEQ multiplex PCR; TCRdb's copy has only in-frame clones and lacks some. The sample holds a few hundred thousand clones, 85% to 95% seen once. Sequencing was done on a sample of PBMCs. The receptors come from a girl aged 2 to 9 in good health and CMV-seronegative.

The V call is TRBV10-3, the J call TRBJ2-5; TRBD1 matches 10 bases. There are 12 residues in the CDR3. Germline V gene sequence: CDR1 ENHRY, CDR2 SYGVKD. V lost 10 bases to trimming and J lost 5 bases; unmatched junction nucleotides: 4. The CDR3, as DNA: TGTGCCACACGGGACAGGGGCGAGACCCAGTACTTC. It yields the protein CATRDRGETQYF.

The chain has TRBV15 and TRBJ2-5; perhaps TRBD2 as D (5 bases). CDR1 and CDR2 from the germline V gene are LNHNV and YYDKDF (reference sequence). V was shortened by 6 bases and J by 1 base, with 9 bases between the two germline ends. The CDR3 contains 13 residues. Here the CDR3 DNA reads TGTGCCACCAGAGGACTCGGCCAAGAGACCCAGTACTTC. It specifies CATRGLGQETQYF. The complete variable domain, with remaining parts taken from reference TRBV15 and TRBJ2-5, reads DAMVIQNPRYQVTQFGKPVTLSCSQTLNHNVMYWYQQKSSQAPKLLFHYYDKDFNNEADTPDNFQSRRPNTSFCFLDIRSPGLGDTAMYLCATRGLGQETQYFGPGTRLLVL.